A selection of T cell receptor beta chains follows, all from one sample in a study of blood T cell repertoires in COVID-19. Data came from immunoSEQ multiplex PCR; TCRdb stores just in-frame clones and leaves some out. The data show about 200,000 clones, roughly 88% seen once. The sequenced sample was peripheral blood. The receptors were gathered from a human donor in a cohort sampled during active COVID-19. Each CDR3 is given with its conserved first and last residue. A D gene is named only where the DNA matches it firmly. Clone size is stated in some rows and not others, as once, few, many or a class when expanded.

v_call	j_call	d_call	clone_size	cdr3_aa	cdr3_nt
TRBV28	TRBJ1-2	.	.	CASGGLRENYGYTF	TGTGCCAGCGGGGGGTTACGGGAGAACTATGGCTACACCTTC
TRBV6-5	TRBJ2-7	TRBD2	.	CASSYSTSSGSYEQYF	TGTGCCAGCAGTTACTCGACGTCTAGCGGGAGTTACGAGCAGTACTTC
TRBV28	TRBJ1-5	.	.	CASSPPPGREGDQPQHF	TGTGCCAGCAGTCCCCCCCCAGGGAGGGAGGGAGATCAGCCCCAGCATTTT
TRBV29-1	TRBJ2-4	.	.	CSAVWGQNIQYF	TGCAGCGCGGTCTGGGGCCAAAACATTCAGTACTTC
TRBV18	TRBJ2-2	TRBD2	.	CASSPGTSGRSFGELFF	TGTGCCAGCTCACCAGGAACTAGCGGGAGATCGTTCGGGGAGCTGTTTTTT
TRBV2	TRBJ1-2	.	.	CASSEAGFSYGYTF	TGTGCCAGCAGTGAAGCCGGGTTTAGCTACGGCTACACCTTC
TRBV7-8	TRBJ1-5	.	once	CASSLEGAGNQPQHF	TGTGCCAGCAGCTTAGAAGGGGCAGGGAATCAGCCCCAGCATTTT
TRBV28	TRBJ1-1	.	.	CASREGLTEAFF	TGTGCCAGCAGGGAGGGGTTGACTGAAGCTTTCTTT
TRBV5-6	TRBJ2-1	TRBD2	.	CASNSLAGVYNEQFF	TGTGCCAGCAACTCACTAGCGGGAGTCTACAATGAGCAGTTCTTC
TRBV4-2	TRBJ2-2	.	.	CASSPPTGNTGELFF	TGTGCCAGCAGCCCGCCGACAGGGAACACCGGGGAGCTGTTTTTT
TRBV4-2	TRBJ1-4	.	few	CASSPDRMEKLFF	TGTGCCAGCAGCCCCGACAGGATGGAAAAACTGTTTTTT
TRBV5-1	TRBJ2-1	TRBD1	.	CASSQRTGLEQFF	TGCGCCAGCAGTCAAAGGACAGGCCTTGAGCAGTTCTTC
TRBV6-4	TRBJ2-7	.	many	CASSVVPGTEQYF	TGTGCCAGCAGTGTCGTTCCAGGAACCGAGCAGTACTTC
TRBV2	TRBJ2-7	.	.	CASRGLRDEQYF	TGTGCCAGCAGGGGACTCAGGGACGAGCAGTACTTC
TRBV13	TRBJ2-7	TRBD1	.	CASSTLTGIEQYF	TGTGCCAGCAGCACCTTGACAGGGATCGAGCAGTACTTC
TRBV5-4	TRBJ1-2	.	.	CASSGHTNYGYTF	TGTGCCAGCAGCGGTCATACAAACTATGGCTACACCTTC
TRBV16	TRBJ2-7	.	.	CASSIRTGLPYEQYF	TGTGCCAGCAGCATCCGAACAGGGCTCCCCTACGAGCAGTACTTC
TRBV30	TRBJ2-7	TRBD1	.	CAWRTTGGPYEQYF	TGTGCCTGGAGAACGACAGGGGGACCTTACGAGCAGTACTTC
TRBV2	TRBJ2-7	TRBD2	once	CASSEALVAGGLVF	TGTGCCAGCAGTGAAGCGCTGGTAGCGGGAGGGCTGGTCTTC
TRBV6-2/TRBV6-3	TRBJ2-3	.	once	CASSYRRVAGDTQYF	TGTGCCAGCAGTTACCGTAGGGTCGCGGGGGATACGCAGTATTTT
TRBV10-2	TRBJ2-5	TRBD1	.	CASRDRGIQETQYF	TGCGCCAGCAGGGACAGGGGGATCCAAGAGACCCAGTACTTC
TRBV7-9	TRBJ2-7	.	.	CASQSGRGYEQYF	TGTGCCAGCCAAAGTGGGCGGGGCTACGAGCAGTACTTC
TRBV2	TRBJ2-1	TRBD2	.	CASSSGGYNEQFF	TGTGCCAGCAGTTCGGGAGGGTACAATGAGCAGTTCTTC
TRBV3-1/TRBV3-2	TRBJ2-5	TRBD2	.	CASSRGLAGQGQETQYF	TGTGCCAGCAGCCGAGGACTAGCGGGGCAAGGTCAAGAGACCCAGTACTTC
TRBV20-1	TRBJ1-1	.	.	CSAATYGAFF	TGCAGTGCGGCCACCTACGGGGCTTTCTTT
TRBV2	TRBJ1-1	.	.	CASSVDRWNTEAFF	TGTGCCAGCAGTGTCGACAGGTGGAACACTGAAGCTTTCTTT
TRBV19	TRBJ2-7	.	.	CASSSAGDYEQYF	TGTGCCAGTAGTTCGGCAGGTGACTACGAGCAGTACTTC
TRBV7-2	TRBJ2-1	TRBD2	.	CASRHFSGSSDNEQFF	TGTGCCAGCAGGCATTTTAGCGGGAGTTCCGACAATGAGCAGTTCTTC
TRBV19	TRBJ2-7	.	.	CASRRGSQSDEQYF	TGTGCCAGTCGGCGGGGTTCTCAAAGCGACGAGCAGTACTTC
TRBV28	TRBJ1-4	.	.	CASSLYGGALEKLFF	TGTGCCAGCAGTTTATATGGGGGGGCTTTAGAAAAACTGTTTTTT
TRBV19	TRBJ2-3	TRBD2	.	CASSAYSGSITDTQYF	TGTGCCAGTAGCGCTTATAGCGGGAGTATCACAGATACGCAGTATTTT
TRBV11-2	TRBJ1-2	TRBD1	.	CASSPQTGVYGYTF	TGTGCCAGCAGCCCCCAGACAGGGGTCTATGGCTACACCTTC
TRBV25-1	TRBJ2-3	.	once	CASSGGYTQYF	TGTGCCAGCAGCGGGGGTTATACGCAGTATTTT
TRBV28	TRBJ1-1	.	.	CASSLGGEAFF	TGTGCCAGCAGTCTCGGGGGGGAAGCTTTCTTT
TRBV20-1	TRBJ1-2	.	.	CSASLGADGYTF	TGCAGTGCTAGTTTGGGGGCGGATGGCTACACCTTC
TRBV5-1	TRBJ2-7	TRBD1	.	CASSPGTGTYEQYF	TGCGCCAGCAGCCCGGGGACAGGGACCTACGAGCAGTACTTC
TRBV6-6	TRBJ1-2	.	.	CASSYAFTSNYGYTF	TGTGCCAGCAGTTACGCATTCACCAGTAACTATGGCTACACCTTC
TRBV6-2/TRBV6-3	TRBJ2-1	.	.	CASSSGYEQFF	TGTGCCAGCAGTTCAGGATACGAGCAGTTCTTC
TRBV15	TRBJ2-1	.	.	CATSSLGSTGSSYNEQFF	TGTGCCACCAGCAGCTTAGGTTCGACGGGTAGCTCCTACAATGAGCAGTTCTTC
TRBV6-2/TRBV6-3	TRBJ2-7	.	few	CASSRVGGTYEQYF	TGTGCCAGCAGTCGCGTGGGGGGTACCTACGAGCAGTACTTC
TRBV7-2	TRBJ2-7	TRBD2	.	CASSLLAETYEQYF	TGTGCCAGCAGCCTCCTAGCGGAAACCTACGAGCAGTACTTC
TRBV12-3/TRBV12-4	TRBJ2-7	TRBD1	few	CASSTGGLYEQYF	TGTGCCAGCAGTACAGGGGGATTATACGAGCAGTACTTC
TRBV28	TRBJ2-1	TRBD2	.	CASPKAGGSSYNEQFF	TGTGCCAGCCCCAAAGCGGGAGGGAGCTCCTACAATGAGCAGTTCTTC
TRBV7-7	TRBJ2-5	.	.	CASSFTGRQETQYF	TGTGCTAGCAGCTTTACAGGGCGGCAAGAGACCCAGTACTTC
TRBV4-1	TRBJ2-1	.	.	CASSQLRYNEQFF	TGCGCCAGCAGCCAACTGCGATACAATGAGCAGTTCTTC
TRBV7-9	TRBJ2-2	.	.	CASSSNWGRGDTGELFF	TGTGCCAGCAGCTCTAACTGGGGCAGGGGTGACACCGGGGAGCTGTTTTTT
TRBV5-1	TRBJ2-3	.	few	CASSLGGRPFTDTQYF	TGCGCCAGCAGCTTGGGTGGGAGGCCCTTCACAGATACGCAGTATTTT
TRBV7-2	TRBJ1-6	.	.	CASSLTPPGVNSPLHF	TGTGCCAGCAGCTTAACCCCGCCCGGGGTTAATTCACCCCTCCACTTT
TRBV5-1	TRBJ2-1	.	.	CASREAGDEQFF	TGCGCCAGCCGGGAAGCTGGGGATGAGCAGTTCTTC
TRBV29-1	TRBJ1-2	.	.	CSVEGGLGYGYTF	TGCAGCGTTGAGGGGGGGTTGGGCTATGGCTACACCTTC
TRBV5-1	TRBJ2-5	TRBD2	.	CASSLVPSGSGETQYF	TGCGCCAGCAGCTTGGTCCCTAGCGGGAGTGGTGAGACCCAGTACTTC
TRBV2	TRBJ2-2	TRBD1	.	CASRGTGGPGELFF	TGTGCCAGCAGGGGGACAGGGGGCCCCGGGGAGCTGTTTTTT
TRBV4-1	TRBJ2-3	TRBD2	.	CASSQRNQGLAGFADTQYF	TGCGCCAGCAGCCAGAGAAACCAGGGACTAGCGGGGTTCGCAGATACGCAGTATTTT
TRBV27	TRBJ2-3	.	.	CASSPPLRDTQYF	TGTGCCAGCAGTCCCCCTCTCCGGGATACGCAGTATTTT
TRBV4-1	TRBJ2-7	.	few	CASSLGGYEQYF	TGCGCCAGCAGCCTGGGGGGCTACGAGCAGTACTTC